The next 27 T cell receptor beta chains were all read from a single sample in a study of blood T cell repertoires in COVID-19. This table comes from immunoSEQ multiplex PCR, and its TCRdb copy is limited to in-frame clones, with some not included. The sample holds fewer than 120,000 clones, over 65% seen once. The sequencing sample was made of peripheral blood. All receptors derive from a woman aged 80 or over with acute or convalescent COVID-19.

The chain is built from TRBV2 and TRBJ1-3; 9 bases agree with TRBD1. This CDR3 contains 17 residues. V was pared by 3 bases and J by 0 bases, with 6 bases of the junction left unmatched. In germline, CDR1 is SNHLY, CDR2 FYNNEI. In nucleotides, the CDR3 is TGTGCCAGCAGTGAGAGGACAGGGGCCCACTCTGGAAACACCATATATTTT. Its protein product is CASSERTGAHSGNTIYF.

The chain recombines TRBV12-3 or TRBV12-4 with TRBJ2-7; the D is unclear. The CDR3 spans 12 residues. V was clipped by 3 bases and J by 9 bases, with 12 bases between them. The CDR3 protein is CASSLGPNGQYF. DNA of the CDR3: TGTGCCAGCAGTTTGGGCCCGAACGGGCAGTACTTC.

This chain links TRBV19 with TRBJ1-5; 9 bases are shared with TRBD1. V gave up 3 bases and J gave up 1 base; unmatched junction bases: 10. Germline CDR1 reads LNHDA; CDR2 reads SQIVND (reference sequence). There are 18 residues in the CDR3. The CDR3 here is CASSMGVTGGMSNQPQHF. In nucleotides, the CDR3 is TGTGCCAGTAGTATGGGGGTCACAGGGGGCATGAGCAATCAGCCCCAGCATTTT.

The J gene is TRBJ2-7, the V gene TRBV4-3; 8 positions agree with TRBD2. This CDR3 has 16 amino acids. J lost 4 bases, V lost 0 bases, and 8 bases had no gene match. Germline lookup yields CDR1 LGHNA and CDR2 YSLEER. The DNA of the CDR3 is TGCGCCAGCAGCCAAGAGTTCGTAATAGCGGGGTACGAGCAGTACTTC. Amino acid sequence: CASSQEFVIAGYEQYF.

The chain recombines TRBV27 with TRBJ2-1, with 11 bases aligning to TRBD2. CDR1 and CDR2 from the germline V gene are MNHEY and SMNVEV (reference sequence). Trimming cost V 4 bases and J 7 bases; bases outside gene matches: 6. This CDR3 is 15 amino acids long. The CDR3 protein is CASSSLAGGTNEQFF. In DNA, the CDR3 is TGTGCCAGCAGTTCCCTAGCGGGAGGAACTAATGAGCAGTTCTTC.

The rearrangement uses TRBV6-5 and TRBJ2-7; 9 bases are shared with TRBD1. The CDR3 covers 14 residues. Germline assignment: CDR1 MNHEY and CDR2 SVGAGI. J gave up 4 bases and V 4 bases, and 5 bases lay outside the gene matches. The CDR3 protein is CASSWDREAYEQYF. The DNA for the CDR3 is TGTGCCAGCAGTTGGGACAGGGAGGCGTACGAGCAGTACTTC.

This rearrangement joins TRBV15 to TRBJ2-1; D gene unclear. From germline, CDR1 is LNHNV and CDR2 YYDKDF (reference sequence). The CDR3 length is 17 residues. The germline V and J ends were trimmed by 1 base and 5 bases, with 18 bases remaining between them. In DNA, the CDR3 is TGTGCCACCAGCAGAGGGCACGGGTCGAGTTTCGACAATGAGCAGTTCTTC. Translating gives CATSRGHGSSFDNEQFF.

This clone appeared once. The V call is TRBV19, the J call TRBJ1-2; D might be TRBD1 (6 bases). The V and J ends lost 5 bases and 3 bases respectively, with 16 bases between them. The V gene's germline CDR1 is LNHDA and CDR2 SQIVND (reference sequence). The CDR3 is 15 residues long. This chain's CDR3 is CASSPPTGLYYGYTF. DNA for the CDR3: TGTGCCAGTAGTCCTCCAACAGGGCTTTACTATGGCTACACCTTC.

This rearrangement joins TRBV7-2 to TRBJ2-1, with 11 bases that match TRBD2. V lost 1 base to trimming and J lost 6 bases; unmatched junction nucleotides: 5. In germline, CDR1 is SGHTA, CDR2 FQGNSA. The CDR3 is made up of 16 amino acids. The CDR3 region has the DNA TGTGCCAGCAGCTTAGGAGGTAGCGGGAGGGTCAATGAGCAGTTCTTC. Translating it yields CASSLGGSGRVNEQFF. Based on the CDR3 plus reference TRBV7-2 and TRBJ2-1, the full variable domain is GAGVSQSPSNKVTEKGKDVELRCDPISGHTALYWYRQSLGQGLEFLIYFQGNSAPDKSGLPSDRFSAERTGGSVSTLTIQRTQQEDSAVYLCASSLGGSGRVNEQFFGPGTRLTVL.

The sample holds a few counts of this clone. This rearrangement joins TRBV6-1 to TRBJ1-5; 7 nucleotides align to TRBD1. This CDR3 region has 15 residues. V trimming: 2 bases; J trimming: 5 bases; junction bases outside the gene matches: 6. Looked up from germline, CDR1 is MNHNS and CDR2 is SASEGT. The DNA of the CDR3 is TGTGCCAGCAGTGAATTCAAGACAGGGTATCAGCCCCAGCATTTT. As protein: CASSEFKTGYQPQHF.

The V and J genes are TRBV7-2 and TRBJ1-2; 7 nucleotides line up with TRBD1. In germline, CDR1 is SGHTA, CDR2 FQGNSA. Trimming removed 5 bases from V and 7 bases from J; junction bases left unmatched: 10. The CDR3 has 14 amino acids. In DNA form, the CDR3 reads TGTGCCAGCAGCCTCACCGGACAGGTCTTTGGCTACACCTTC. Translating gives CASSLTGQVFGYTF.

The CDR3 DNA is TGTGCCAGCAGTGTGTCTAGCGGGTTTCAAGAGACCCAGTACTTC. This codes for CASSVSSGFQETQYF. V gene TRBV25-1 combines with J gene TRBJ2-5; 8 bases are a match to TRBD2. Germline V gene data show CDR1 as MGHDK and CDR2 as SYGVNS. Germline trimming cut 4 bases from V and 2 bases from J; bases unmatched to any gene: 6. This CDR3 is 15 amino acids long.

This clone was seen only a few times. CDR3 in amino acids: CTSSHPSPGGAFF. CDR3 sequence (DNA): TGCACCAGCAGCCATCCCTCCCCGGGGGGAGCTTTCTTT. J is TRBJ1-1 and V is TRBV1. TRBV1 is tagged as a pseudogene. The CDR3 length is 13 residues.

This clone was seen only a few times. The V and J genes are TRBV5-6 and TRBJ2-1, with TRBD1 identical over 9 bases. CDR3 size: 15 residues. Trimming cost V 6 bases and J 2 bases; bases outside gene matches: 6. CDR1 is SGHDT and CDR2 is YYEEEE in the germline V gene. CDR3 sequence (DNA): TGTGCCAGCACAGCCGGACAGGGGCCCTACAATGAGCAGTTCTTC. As protein: CASTAGQGPYNEQFF.

The chain recombines TRBV5-1 with TRBJ2-7; 16 bases agree with TRBD2. Germline V CDR1 and CDR2: SGHRS, YFSETQ. Trimming removed 4 bases from V and 8 bases from J; junction bases left unmatched: 9. CDR3 length equals 16 residues. For the CDR3, the DNA is TGCGCCAGCAGCATTTCCGGGACTAGCGGGAGGGCCCAGCAGTACTTC. Translating it yields CASSISGTSGRAQQYF. Using reference TRBV5-1 and TRBJ2-7 for the parts outside the CDR3, the full variable domain is KAGVTQTPRYLIKTRGQQVTLSCSPISGHRSVSWYQQTPGQGLQFLFEYFSETQRNKGNFPGRFSGRQFSNSRSEMNVSTLELGDSALYLCASSISGTSGRAQQYFGPGTRLTVT.

The rearrangement uses TRBV6-2 or TRBV6-3 and TRBJ2-7; 11 nucleotides agree with TRBD1. V trimming: 5 bases; J trimming: 2 bases; junction bases outside the gene matches: 5. Germline-derived CDR1 and CDR2 are MNHEY and SVGEGT. CDR3 size: 15 residues. The CDR3 is CASSQPGQGAYEQYF. CDR3 in DNA: TGTGCCAGCAGTCAACCGGGACAGGGGGCCTACGAGCAGTACTTC.

The V and J genes are TRBV5-1 and TRBJ2-1, with 10 nucleotides matching TRBD2. CDR1 and CDR2 from the germline V gene are SGHRS and YFSETQ. The CDR3 length is 17 residues. Trimming cost V 0 bases and J 0 bases; bases outside gene matches: 3. CDR3 nucleotides: TGCGCCAGCAGCTTGGGTCCTAGCGGGAGCTCCTACAATGAGCAGTTCTTC. Translating it yields CASSLGPSGSSYNEQFF.

The chain uses TRBV7-9 and TRBJ1-2, with TRBD1 as a possible D gene (6 bases). V lost 5 bases and J 6 bases, leaving 19 bases between the germline ends. CDR3 length equals 15 residues. Germline loops: CDR1 SEHNR, CDR2 FQNEAQ (reference sequence). The CDR3 reads CASSPEGGRTNGYTF. Here the CDR3 DNA reads TGTGCCAGCAGCCCTGAGGGGGGGCGTACCAATGGCTACACCTTC. The variable domain in full, with the rest retrieved from reference TRBV7-9 and TRBJ1-2, is DTGVSQNPRHKITKRGQNVTFRCDPISEHNRLYWYRQTLGQGPEFLTYFQNEAQLEKSRLLSDRFSAERPKGSFSTLEIQRTEQGDSAMYLCASSPEGGRTNGYTFGSGTRLTVV.

V is TRBV7-2 and J is TRBJ1-2, with no clear D. Between the trimmed V and J ends, which lost 0 bases and 8 bases, there was a span of 10 bases. This CDR3 has 13 amino acids. Germline V lookup: CDR1 SGHTA, CDR2 FQGNSA. The CDR3 DNA reads TGTGCCAGCAGCTTAGCCCTCGAGGTGGGCTACACCTTC. Translated: CASSLALEVGYTF.

This clone was found a few times. This chain uses TRBV4-2 with TRBJ1-6, with D unresolved. This CDR3 has 13 amino acids. V lost 0 bases, J lost 9 bases, and 6 bases lay in between. CDR1 is LGHNA, CDR2 YNFKEQ, per germline. CDR3 DNA sequence: TGTGCCAGCAGCCAAGATCAGTTTTCACCCCTCCACTTT. This sequence encodes CASSQDQFSPLHF.

The chain recombines TRBV28 with TRBJ2-1; TRBD1 matches at 10 bases. Losses at the gene ends were 6 bases for V and 8 bases for J; bases not matched to a gene: 7. CDR3 length: 14 residues. In germline, CDR1 is MDHEN, CDR2 SYDVKM. CDR3 bases: TGTGCCAGCAGCCTGGGACAGGGGAGGCATGAGCAGTTCTTC. It codes for CASSLGQGRHEQFF.

This chain connects TRBV13 to TRBJ1-1; D is ambiguous. V gave up 0 bases and J gave up 1 base, with 15 bases separating them. Germline V CDR1 and CDR2: PRHDT, FYEKMQ (reference sequence). The CDR3 length is 17 residues. The CDR3 DNA is TGTGCCAGCAGCTTAGGCGCGGGGTGGAGGGCGAACACTGAAGCTTTCTTT. It translates to CASSLGAGWRANTEAFF.

J is TRBJ2-5 and V is TRBV7-2; D might be TRBD1 (5 bases). Trimming took 1 base from V and 6 from J, leaving 9 bases between them. This CDR3 is built from 13 residues. CDR1 and CDR2 from the germline V gene are SGHTA and FQGNSA. Written as DNA, the CDR3 is TGTGCCAGCAGCTTAGTAGGGGTACAGACCCAGTACTTC. This gives the protein CASSLVGVQTQYF.

The genes are TRBV7-3 and TRBJ2-3, with a tentative D call TRBD2 (6 bases). The CDR3 is 12 amino acids. CDR1 is SGHTA, CDR2 FQGTGA, per germline. Trimming removed 4 bases at V and 9 bases at J, with 11 bases between. CDR3 bases: TGTGCCAGCAGCTGGAGGGGCGGGACGCAGTATTTT. Amino acid sequence: CASSWRGGTQYF. Using reference TRBV7-3 and TRBJ2-3 for the parts outside the CDR3, the full variable domain is GAGVSQTPSNKVTEKGKYVELRCDPISGHTALYWYRQSLGQGPEFLIYFQGTGAADDSGLPNDRFFAVRPEGSVSTLKIQRTERGDSAVYLCASSWRGGTQYFGPGTRLTVL.

J is TRBJ2-5 and V is TRBV18; no firm D call. The V gene's germline CDR1 is KGHSH and CDR2 LQKENI. The CDR3 contains 11 residues. V was trimmed by 3 bases and J by 5 bases, leaving 4 bases between them. The chain's CDR3 is CASSPEETQYF. For the CDR3, the DNA is TGTGCCAGCTCACCGGAGGAGACCCAGTACTTC.

This chain connects TRBV7-2 to TRBJ2-7; 11 nucleotides line up with TRBD2. The CDR3 runs 16 residues. Germline CDR1 SGHTA, CDR2 FQGNSA. V trimming: 3 bases; J trimming: 5 bases; junction bases outside the gene matches: 9. CDR3 nucleotide sequence: TGTGCCAGCAGCTTCCGACTAGCGGGAAAACAGCACGAGCAGTACTTC. Protein product: CASSFRLAGKQHEQYF.

The rearrangement links TRBV18 to TRBJ2-4; no clear D. Germline V gene data show CDR1 as KGHSH and CDR2 as LQKENI. The CDR3 runs 15 residues. The V end was cut by 3 bases, the J end by 0 bases, with 9 bases between. The CDR3 sequence: CASSPSTQAKNIQYF. CDR3 sequence (DNA): TGTGCCAGCTCACCCTCGACACAAGCCAAAAACATTCAGTACTTC.